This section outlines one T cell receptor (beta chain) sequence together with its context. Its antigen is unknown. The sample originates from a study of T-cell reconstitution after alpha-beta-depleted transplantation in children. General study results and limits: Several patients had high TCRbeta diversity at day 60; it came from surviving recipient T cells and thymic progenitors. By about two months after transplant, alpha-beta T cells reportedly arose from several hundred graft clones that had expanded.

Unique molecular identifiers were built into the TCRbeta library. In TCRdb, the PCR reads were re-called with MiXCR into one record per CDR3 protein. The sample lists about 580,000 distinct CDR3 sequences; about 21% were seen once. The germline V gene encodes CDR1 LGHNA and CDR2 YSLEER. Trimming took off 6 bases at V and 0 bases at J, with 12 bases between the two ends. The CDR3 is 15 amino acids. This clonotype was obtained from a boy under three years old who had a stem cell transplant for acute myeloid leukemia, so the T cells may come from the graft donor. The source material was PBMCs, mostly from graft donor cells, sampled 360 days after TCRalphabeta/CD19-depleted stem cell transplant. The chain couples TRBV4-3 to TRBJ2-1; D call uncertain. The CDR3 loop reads CASRSEPSSYNEQFF. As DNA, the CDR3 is TGCGCCAGCAGGTCGGAACCCAGCTCCTACAATGAGCAGTTCTTC.